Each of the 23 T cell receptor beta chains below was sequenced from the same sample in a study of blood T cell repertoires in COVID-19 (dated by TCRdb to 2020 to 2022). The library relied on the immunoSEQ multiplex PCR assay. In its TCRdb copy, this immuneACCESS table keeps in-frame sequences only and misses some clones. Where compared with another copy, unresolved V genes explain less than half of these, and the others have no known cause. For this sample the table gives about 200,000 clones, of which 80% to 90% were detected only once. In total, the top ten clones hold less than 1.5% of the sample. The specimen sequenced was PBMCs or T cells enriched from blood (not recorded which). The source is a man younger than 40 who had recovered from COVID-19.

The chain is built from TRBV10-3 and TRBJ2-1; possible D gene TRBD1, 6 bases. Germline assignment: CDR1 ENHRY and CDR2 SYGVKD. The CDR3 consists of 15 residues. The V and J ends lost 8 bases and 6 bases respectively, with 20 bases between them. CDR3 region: CAIAYRDIGINEQFF. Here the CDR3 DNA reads TGTGCCATCGCCTACCGGGACATAGGAATCAATGAGCAGTTCTTC.

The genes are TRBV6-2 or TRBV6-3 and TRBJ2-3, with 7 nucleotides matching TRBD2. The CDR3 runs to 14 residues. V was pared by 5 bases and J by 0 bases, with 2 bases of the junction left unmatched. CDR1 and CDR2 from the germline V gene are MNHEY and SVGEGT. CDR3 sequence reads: CASSSGTSTDTQYF. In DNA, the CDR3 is TGTGCCAGCAGTAGCGGGACTAGCACAGATACGCAGTATTTT.

CDR3 in amino acids: CAWSARDRGSYNSPLHF. DNA for the CDR3: TGTGCCTGGAGTGCCCGGGACAGGGGCTCCTATAATTCACCCCTCCACTTT. The chain carries TRBV30 and TRBJ1-6, with 10 bases that match TRBD1. Trimming removed 1 base from V and 0 bases from J; junction bases left unmatched: 3. This CDR3 spans 17 amino acids. The V gene's germline CDR1 is GTSNPN and CDR2 SVGIG (reference sequence).

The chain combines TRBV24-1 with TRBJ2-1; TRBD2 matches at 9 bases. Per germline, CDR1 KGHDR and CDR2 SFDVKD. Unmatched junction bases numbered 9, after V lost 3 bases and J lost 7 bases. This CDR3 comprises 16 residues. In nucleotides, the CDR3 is TGTGCCACCAGTGATCTTAGCGGGAGAGGAAAGAATGAGCAGTTCTTC. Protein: CATSDLSGRGKNEQFF.

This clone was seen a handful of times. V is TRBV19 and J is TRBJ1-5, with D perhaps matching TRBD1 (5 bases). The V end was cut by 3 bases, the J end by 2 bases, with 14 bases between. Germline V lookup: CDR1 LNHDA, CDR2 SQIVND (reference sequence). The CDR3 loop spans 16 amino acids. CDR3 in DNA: TGTGCCAGTAGTATTCGGTTTAGGGGTGGCAATCAGCCCCAGCATTTT. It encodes CASSIRFRGGNQPQHF. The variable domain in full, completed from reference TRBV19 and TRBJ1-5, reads DGGITQSPKYLFRKEGQNVTLSCEQNLNHDAMYWYRQDPGQGLRLIYYSQIVNDFQKGDIAEGYSVSREKKESFPLTVTSAQKNPTAFYLCASSIRFRGGNQPQHFGDGTRLSIL.

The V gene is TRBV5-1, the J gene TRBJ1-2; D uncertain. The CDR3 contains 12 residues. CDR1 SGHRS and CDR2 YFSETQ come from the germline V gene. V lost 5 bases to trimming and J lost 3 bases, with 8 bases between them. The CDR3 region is CASREGYYGYTF. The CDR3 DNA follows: TGCGCCAGCAGGGAGGGCTACTATGGCTACACCTTC.

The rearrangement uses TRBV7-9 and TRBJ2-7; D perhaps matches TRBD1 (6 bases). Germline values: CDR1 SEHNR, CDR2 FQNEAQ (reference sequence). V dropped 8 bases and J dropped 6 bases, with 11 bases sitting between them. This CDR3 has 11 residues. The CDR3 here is CASAGVGEQYF. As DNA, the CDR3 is TGTGCCAGCGCAGGGGTAGGCGAGCAGTACTTC.

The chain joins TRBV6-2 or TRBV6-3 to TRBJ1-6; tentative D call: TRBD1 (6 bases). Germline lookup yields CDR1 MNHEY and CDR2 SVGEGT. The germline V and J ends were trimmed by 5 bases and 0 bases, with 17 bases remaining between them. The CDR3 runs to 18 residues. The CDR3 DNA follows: TGTGCCAGCAGTCGCCAAACAGGGAAGAGCTCCTATAATTCACCCCTCCACTTT. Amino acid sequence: CASSRQTGKSSYNSPLHF.

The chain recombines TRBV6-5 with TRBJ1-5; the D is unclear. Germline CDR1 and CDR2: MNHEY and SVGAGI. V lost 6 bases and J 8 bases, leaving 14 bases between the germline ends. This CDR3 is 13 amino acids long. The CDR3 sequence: CASSSTRQEPQHF. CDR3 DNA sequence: TGTGCCAGCAGCTCGACCCGGCAGGAGCCCCAGCATTTT.

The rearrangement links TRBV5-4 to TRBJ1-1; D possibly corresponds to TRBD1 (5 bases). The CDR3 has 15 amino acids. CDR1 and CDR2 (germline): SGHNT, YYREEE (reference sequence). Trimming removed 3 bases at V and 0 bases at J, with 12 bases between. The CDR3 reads CASSYIRGMNTEAFF. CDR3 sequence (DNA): TGTGCCAGCAGCTATATTCGGGGGATGAACACTGAAGCTTTCTTT.

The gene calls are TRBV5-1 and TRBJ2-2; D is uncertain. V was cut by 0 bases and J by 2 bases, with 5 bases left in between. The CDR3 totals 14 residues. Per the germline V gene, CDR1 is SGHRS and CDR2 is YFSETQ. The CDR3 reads CASSLATNTGELFF. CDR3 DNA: TGCGCCAGCAGCTTGGCGACAAACACCGGGGAGCTGTTTTTT.

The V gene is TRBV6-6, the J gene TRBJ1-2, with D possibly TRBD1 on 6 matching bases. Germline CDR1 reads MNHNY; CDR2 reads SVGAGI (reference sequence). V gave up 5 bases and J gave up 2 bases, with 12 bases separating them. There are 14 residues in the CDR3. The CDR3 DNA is TGTGCCAGCAGTACCTCCACAGGGAACTATGGCTACACCTTC. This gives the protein CASSTSTGNYGYTF.

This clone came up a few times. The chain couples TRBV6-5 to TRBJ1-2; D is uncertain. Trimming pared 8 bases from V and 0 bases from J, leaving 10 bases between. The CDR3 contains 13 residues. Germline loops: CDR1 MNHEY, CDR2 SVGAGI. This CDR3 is CASSTGANYGYTF. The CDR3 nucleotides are TGTGCCAGCTCGACGGGAGCTAACTATGGCTACACCTTC.

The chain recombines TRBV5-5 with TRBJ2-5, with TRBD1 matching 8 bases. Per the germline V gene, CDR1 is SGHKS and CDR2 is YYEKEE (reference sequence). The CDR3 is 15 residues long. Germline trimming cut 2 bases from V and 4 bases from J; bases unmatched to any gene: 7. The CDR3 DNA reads TGTGCCAGCAGCTTCGGGCAGGGGGCCACAGAGACCCAGTACTTC. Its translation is CASSFGQGATETQYF.

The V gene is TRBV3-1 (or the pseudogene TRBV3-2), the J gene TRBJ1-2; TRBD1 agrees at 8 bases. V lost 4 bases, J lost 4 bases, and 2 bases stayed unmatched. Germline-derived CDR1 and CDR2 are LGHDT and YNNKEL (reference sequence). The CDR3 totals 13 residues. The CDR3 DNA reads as TGTGCCAGCAGCCGCACAGGGGGCTATGGCTACACCTTC. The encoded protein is CASSRTGGYGYTF.

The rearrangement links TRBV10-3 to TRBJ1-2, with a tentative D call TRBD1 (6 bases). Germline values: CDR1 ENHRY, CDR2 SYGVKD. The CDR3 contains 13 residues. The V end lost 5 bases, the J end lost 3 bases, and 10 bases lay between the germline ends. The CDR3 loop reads CAISIGTHYGYTF. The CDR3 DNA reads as TGTGCCATCAGTATTGGGACACACTATGGCTACACCTTC.

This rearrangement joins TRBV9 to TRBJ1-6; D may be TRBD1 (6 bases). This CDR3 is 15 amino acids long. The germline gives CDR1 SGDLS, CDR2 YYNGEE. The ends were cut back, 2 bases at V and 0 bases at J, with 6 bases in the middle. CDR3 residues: CASSVRGSYNSPLHF. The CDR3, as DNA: TGTGCCAGCAGCGTCAGGGGCTCCTATAATTCACCCCTCCACTTT.

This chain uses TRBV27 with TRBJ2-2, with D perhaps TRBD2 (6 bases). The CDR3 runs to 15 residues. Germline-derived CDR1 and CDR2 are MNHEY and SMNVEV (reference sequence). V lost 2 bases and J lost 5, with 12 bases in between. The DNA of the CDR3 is TGTGCCAGCAGTTTAGAGACTGCGGGGACCGGGGAGCTGTTTTTT. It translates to CASSLETAGTGELFF.

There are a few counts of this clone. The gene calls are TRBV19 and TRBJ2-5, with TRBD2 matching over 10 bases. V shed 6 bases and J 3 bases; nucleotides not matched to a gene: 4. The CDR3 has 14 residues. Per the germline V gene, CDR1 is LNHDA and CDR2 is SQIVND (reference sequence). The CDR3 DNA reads TGTGCCAGTAGGCCCCTAGCGGGAGAAGAGACCCAGTACTTC. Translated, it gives CASRPLAGEETQYF.

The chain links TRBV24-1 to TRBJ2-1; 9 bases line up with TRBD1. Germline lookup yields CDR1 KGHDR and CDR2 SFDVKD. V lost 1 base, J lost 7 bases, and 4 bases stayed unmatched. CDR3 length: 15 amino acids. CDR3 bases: TGTGCCACCAGTGATTTCGTACAGGGGGCGAATGAGCAGTTCTTC. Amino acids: CATSDFVQGANEQFF.

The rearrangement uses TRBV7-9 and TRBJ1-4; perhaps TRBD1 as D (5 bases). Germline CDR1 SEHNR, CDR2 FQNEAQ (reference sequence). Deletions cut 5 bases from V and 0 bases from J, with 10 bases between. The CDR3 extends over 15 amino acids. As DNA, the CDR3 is TGTGCCAGCAGCCGACGGGGGGCAACTAATGAAAAACTGTTTTTT. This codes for CASSRRGATNEKLFF. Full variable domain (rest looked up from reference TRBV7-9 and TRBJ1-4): DTGVSQNPRHKITKRGQNVTFRCDPISEHNRLYWYRQTLGQGPEFLTYFQNEAQLEKSRLLSDRFSAERPKGSFSTLEIQRTEQGDSAMYLCASSRRGATNEKLFFGSGTQLSVL.

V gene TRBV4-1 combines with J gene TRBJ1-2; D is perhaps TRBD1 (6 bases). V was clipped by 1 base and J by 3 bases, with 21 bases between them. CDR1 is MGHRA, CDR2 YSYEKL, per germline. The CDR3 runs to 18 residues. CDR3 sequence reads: CASSQGTALWVYDYGYTF. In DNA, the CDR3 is TGCGCCAGCAGCCAAGGGACAGCTCTATGGGTATACGACTATGGCTACACCTTC.

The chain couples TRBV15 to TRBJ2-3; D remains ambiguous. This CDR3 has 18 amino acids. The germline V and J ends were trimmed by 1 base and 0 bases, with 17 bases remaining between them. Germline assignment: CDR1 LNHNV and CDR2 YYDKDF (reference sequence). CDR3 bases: TGTGCCACCAGCAGAGCCACTATCCTATTTACTAGCACAGATACGCAGTATTTT. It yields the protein CATSRATILFTSTDTQYF.